This TCR beta chain was identified in a study of cytomegalovirus exposure and HLA in healthy donors. Whole-study findings and limits: Prior analysis indicated that the majority of TCR beta V segments exhibited productivity approximately 87% or approximately 30% of the time.

PCR amplification relied on 60 Vbeta primers (plus 13 Jbeta primers). Some clones are missing from TCRdb's copy, which holds only in-frame ones; the method was immunoSEQ multiplex PCR. This table holds some 130,000 clones, around 77% found once. Each donor's status was that of a healthy bone marrow donor. Germline loops: CDR1 MDHEN, CDR2 SYDVKM. The CDR3 spans 15 residues. Trimming took off 2 bases at V and 0 bases at J, with 11 bases between the two ends. With regard to this clone: Its antigen remains unidentified.

The chain combines TRBV28 with TRBJ2-7; maybe TRBD2 (6 bases). The sequenced sample consisted of PBMCs. The sequence was collected from a man aged 50 to 60 in good health and CMV-seronegative. CDR3 coding DNA: TGTGCCAGCAGTTTAACCCGGGACTTCTCCTACGAGCAGTACTTC. As protein: CASSLTRDFSYEQYF. Looking up the rest from reference TRBV28 and TRBJ2-7 gives the full variable domain: DVKVTQSSRYLVKRTGEKVFLECVQDMDHENMFWYRQDPGLGLRLIYFSYDVKMKEKGDIPEGYSVSREKKERFSLILESASTNQTSMYLCASSLTRDFSYEQYFGPGTRLTVT.